This T cell receptor (beta chain) was recorded in a study of blood T cell repertoires in COVID-19. Study summary: Acute and convalescent COVID-19 specimens originated in the United States, Italy and Spain. PBMCs, B-cell-depleted T cells, or T cells provided the cDNA or gDNA that made up the material.

In the study's own analysis: How many nucleated cells were present was estimated from reference gene primer amplification. The protocol was immunoSEQ multiplex PCR, while the TCRdb copy is restricted to in-frame clones and leaves out a portion. Clone size and V and J calls were adopted from that table, with D and trimming inferred from the DNA. This table holds 200,000 to 250,000 clones, roughly 86% found once. Seattle researchers signed up patients amid active infection and tracked them longitudinally. The trim removed 4 bases at V and 11 bases at J, leaving 11 bases unmatched. The CDR3 contains 15 residues. The germline V gene has CDR1 SGHVS and CDR2 FNYEAQ.

The sample consisted of peripheral blood. The clonotype originates from a woman of 80 years or more with COVID-19, enrolled during active disease. The chain combines TRBV7-6 with TRBJ1-1; 12 bases align to TRBD1. The CDR3 region is CASSSGTGGEIEAFF. DNA for the CDR3: TGTGCCAGCAGCTCGGGGACAGGGGGCGAGATAGAGGCTTTCTTT.